The present entry profiles one TCR beta chain with its context. The CDR3 loop spans 14 amino acids. Trimming removed 2 bases at V and 4 bases at J, with 10 bases between. Germline loops: CDR1 LNHDA, CDR2 SQIVND (reference sequence). This sample was included in a study of T cell changes during pregnancy in multiple sclerosis. Only in-frame clones appear in the TCRdb table, and some are missing; sequencing was by immunoSEQ multiplex PCR. This table has roughly 89,000 clones, nearly 95% appearing once. The J gene is TRBJ2-3, the V gene TRBV19; possible D gene TRBD2, 6 bases. This receptor was obtained from a female donor in good health, enrolled as a control in a pregnancy study. This specimen was peripheral blood, taken after pregnancy. CDR3 sequence (DNA): TGTGCCAGTAGTATATCGGGAGAGGCAGATACGCAGTATTTT. Amino acids: CASSISGEADTQYF. The full variable domain, in which reference TRBV19 and TRBJ2-3 provide the parts outside the CDR3, is DGGITQSPKYLFRKEGQNVTLSCEQNLNHDAMYWYRQDPGQGLRLIYYSQIVNDFQKGDIAEGYSVSREKKESFPLTVTSAQKNPTAFYLCASSISGEADTQYFGPGTRLTVL.